This T cell receptor beta chain was observed in a study of shared clonotypes between healthy human individuals. Repertoires were generated with immunoSEQ multiplex PCR, while TCRdb's copy carries only in-frame clones and drops some. This table holds millions of clones, approximately 94% found once. This CDR3 spans 15 amino acids. CDR1 and CDR2 from the germline V gene are SEHNR and FQNEAQ (reference sequence). J gave up 5 bases and V 5 bases, and 6 bases lay outside the gene matches. The source material was naive CD4+ T cells sorted from blood. Subset indicated: CD45RA+ positively selected. The TCR originated in a man younger than 35 in good health. The chain employs TRBV7-9 and TRBJ2-2; TRBD1 matches 9 bases. The DNA for the CDR3 is TGTGCCAGCAGCCCGACCGGGACAGGGACCGGGGAGCTGTTTTTT. It yields the protein CASSPTGTGTGELFF.